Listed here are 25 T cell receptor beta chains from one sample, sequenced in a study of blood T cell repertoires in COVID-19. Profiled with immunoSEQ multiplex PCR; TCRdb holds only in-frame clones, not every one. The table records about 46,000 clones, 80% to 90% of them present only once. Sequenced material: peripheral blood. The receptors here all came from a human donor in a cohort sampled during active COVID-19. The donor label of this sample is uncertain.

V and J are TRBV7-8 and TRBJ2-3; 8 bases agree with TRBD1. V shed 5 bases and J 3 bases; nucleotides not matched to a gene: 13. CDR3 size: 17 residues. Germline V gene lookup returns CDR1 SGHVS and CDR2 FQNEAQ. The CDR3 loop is CASSPGSGRGRTDTQYF. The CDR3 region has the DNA TGTGCCAGCAGCCCAGGCTCGGGCAGGGGGCGAACAGATACGCAGTATTTT.

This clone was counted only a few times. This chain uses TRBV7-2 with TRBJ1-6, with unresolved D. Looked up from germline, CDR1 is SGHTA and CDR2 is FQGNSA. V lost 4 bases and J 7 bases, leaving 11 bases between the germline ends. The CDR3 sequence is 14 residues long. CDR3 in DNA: TGTGCCAGCAGCTGGACGGGGTCGAATTCACCCCTCCACTTT. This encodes CASSWTGSNSPLHF.

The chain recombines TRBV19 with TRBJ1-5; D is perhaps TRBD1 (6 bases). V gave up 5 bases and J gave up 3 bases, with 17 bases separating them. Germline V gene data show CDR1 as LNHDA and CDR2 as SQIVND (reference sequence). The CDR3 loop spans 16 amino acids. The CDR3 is CASSSALTGINQPQHF. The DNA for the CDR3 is TGTGCCAGTAGTTCGGCCCTCACAGGGATCAATCAGCCCCAGCATTTT.

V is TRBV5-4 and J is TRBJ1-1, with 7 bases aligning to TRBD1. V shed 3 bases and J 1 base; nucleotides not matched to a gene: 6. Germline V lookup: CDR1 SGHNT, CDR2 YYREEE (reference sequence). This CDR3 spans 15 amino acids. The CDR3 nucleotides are TGTGCCAGCAGCTCACCGACAGGGCAGAACACTGAAGCTTTCTTT. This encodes CASSSPTGQNTEAFF. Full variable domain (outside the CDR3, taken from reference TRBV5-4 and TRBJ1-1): ETGVTQSPTHLIKTRGQQVTLRCSSQSGHNTVSWYQQALGQGPQFIFQYYREEENGRGNFPPRFSGLQFPNYSSELNVNALELDDSALYLCASSSPTGQNTEAFFGQGTRLTVV.

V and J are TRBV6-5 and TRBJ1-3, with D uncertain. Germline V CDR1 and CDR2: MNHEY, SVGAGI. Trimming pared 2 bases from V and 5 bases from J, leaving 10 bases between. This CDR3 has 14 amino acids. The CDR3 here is CASSYSGGRNTIYF. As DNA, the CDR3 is TGTGCCAGCAGTTACAGCGGCGGAAGAAACACCATATATTTT.

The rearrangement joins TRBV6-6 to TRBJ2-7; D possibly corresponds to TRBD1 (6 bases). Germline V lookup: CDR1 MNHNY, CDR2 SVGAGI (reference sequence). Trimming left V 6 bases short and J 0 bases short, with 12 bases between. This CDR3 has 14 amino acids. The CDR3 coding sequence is TGTGCCAGCAGACAGGGCGAGAGCTCCTACGAGCAGTACTTC. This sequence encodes CASRQGESSYEQYF.

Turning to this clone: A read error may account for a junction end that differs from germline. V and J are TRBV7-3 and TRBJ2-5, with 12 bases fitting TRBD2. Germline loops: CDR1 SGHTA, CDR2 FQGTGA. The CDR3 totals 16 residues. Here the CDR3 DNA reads TGTGCCAGCAGCCCCGATCCACGGACTAGCGGGGAGATCCAGTACTTC. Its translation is CASSPDPRTSGEIQYF.

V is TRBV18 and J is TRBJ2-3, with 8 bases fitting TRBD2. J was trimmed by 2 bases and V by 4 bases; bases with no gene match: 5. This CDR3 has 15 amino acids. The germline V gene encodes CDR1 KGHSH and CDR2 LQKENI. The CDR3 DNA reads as TGTGCCAGCTCACGGAGCGGGGGCAACACAGATACGCAGTATTTT. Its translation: CASSRSGGNTDTQYF.

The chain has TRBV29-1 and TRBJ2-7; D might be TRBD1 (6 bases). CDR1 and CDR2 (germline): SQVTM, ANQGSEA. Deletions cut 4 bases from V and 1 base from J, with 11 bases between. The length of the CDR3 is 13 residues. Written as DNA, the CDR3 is TGCAGCGTTGTACAGGGCCCTTCCTACGAGCAGTACTTC. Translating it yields CSVVQGPSYEQYF.

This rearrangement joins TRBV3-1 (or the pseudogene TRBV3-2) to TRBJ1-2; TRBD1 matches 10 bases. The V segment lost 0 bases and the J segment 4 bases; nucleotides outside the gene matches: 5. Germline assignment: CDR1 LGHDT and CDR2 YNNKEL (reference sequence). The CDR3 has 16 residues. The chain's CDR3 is CASSQEATGGIYGYTF. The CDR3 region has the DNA TGTGCCAGCAGCCAAGAAGCGACAGGGGGCATCTATGGCTACACCTTC.

The CDR3 reads CASSPRGMATTNEKLFF. In DNA form, the CDR3 reads TGTGCCAGCAGCCCCCGGGGAATGGCTACAACTAATGAAAAACTGTTTTTT. This chain joins TRBV9 and TRBJ1-4, with D unresolved. The germline CDR1 and CDR2 sequences are SGDLS and YYNGEE. This CDR3 contains 17 residues. Trimming left V 4 bases short and J 0 bases short, with 16 bases between.

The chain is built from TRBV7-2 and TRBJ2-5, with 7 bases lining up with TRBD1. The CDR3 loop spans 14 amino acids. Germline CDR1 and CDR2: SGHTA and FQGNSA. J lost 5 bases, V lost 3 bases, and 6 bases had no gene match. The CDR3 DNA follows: TGTGCCAGCAGCTTCGAAGGGGGCGGGGAGACCCAGTACTTC. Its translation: CASSFEGGGETQYF.

The CDR3 here is CASSPTDRVRVTDTQYF. CDR3 coding DNA: TGTGCCAGCTCACCAACCGACAGGGTAAGGGTCACAGATACGCAGTATTTT. J is TRBJ2-3 and V is TRBV18; 7 bases map to TRBD1. V gave up 2 bases and J gave up 2 bases; unmatched junction bases: 10. The germline gives CDR1 KGHSH, CDR2 LQKENI. The CDR3 contains 17 residues. Full variable domain (rest looked up from reference TRBV18 and TRBJ2-3): NAGVMQNPRHLVRRRGQEARLRCSPMKGHSHVYWYRQLPEEGLKFMVYLQKENIIDESGMPKERFSAEFPKEGPSILRIQQVVRGDSAAYFCASSPTDRVRVTDTQYFGPGTRLTVL.

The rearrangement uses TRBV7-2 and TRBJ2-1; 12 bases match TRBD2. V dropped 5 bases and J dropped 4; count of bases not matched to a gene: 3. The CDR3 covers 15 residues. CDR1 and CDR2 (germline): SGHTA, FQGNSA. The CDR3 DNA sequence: TGTGCCAGCAGCCTGACTAGCGGGGGTTACAATGAGCAGTTCTTC. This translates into CASSLTSGGYNEQFF. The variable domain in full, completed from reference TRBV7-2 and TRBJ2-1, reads GAGVSQSPSNKVTEKGKDVELRCDPISGHTALYWYRQSLGQGLEFLIYFQGNSAPDKSGLPSDRFSAERTGGSVSTLTIQRTQQEDSAVYLCASSLTSGGYNEQFFGPGTRLTVL.

CDR3 nucleotides: TGTGCCATCAGCGTGGACAGTGGTGAAGCTTTCTTT. Translation: CAISVDSGEAFF. This rearrangement joins TRBV10-3 to TRBJ1-1; possible D gene TRBD1, 6 bases. The CDR3 totals 12 residues. V gave up 6 bases and J gave up 7 bases, with 12 bases separating them. CDR1 and CDR2 (germline): ENHRY, SYGVKD.

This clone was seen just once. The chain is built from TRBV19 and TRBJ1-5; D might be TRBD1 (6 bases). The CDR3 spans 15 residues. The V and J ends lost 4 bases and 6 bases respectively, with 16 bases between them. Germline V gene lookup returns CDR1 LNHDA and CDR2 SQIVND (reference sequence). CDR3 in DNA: TGTGCCAGTAGTAAGGTGGGGGCCGCGGTTCAGCCCCAGCATTTT. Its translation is CASSKVGAAVQPQHF. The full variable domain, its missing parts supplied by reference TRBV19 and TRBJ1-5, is DGGITQSPKYLFRKEGQNVTLSCEQNLNHDAMYWYRQDPGQGLRLIYYSQIVNDFQKGDIAEGYSVSREKKESFPLTVTSAQKNPTAFYLCASSKVGAAVQPQHFGDGTRLSIL.

CDR3 sequence (DNA): TGTGCAATCGCGCAGGGCGCTGGAGAGACCCAGTACTTC. Encoded protein: CAIAQGAGETQYF. This chain connects TRBV10-3 to TRBJ2-5, with D tentatively TRBD1 (5 bases). CDR3 length equals 13 residues. From germline, CDR1 is ENHRY and CDR2 SYGVKD.

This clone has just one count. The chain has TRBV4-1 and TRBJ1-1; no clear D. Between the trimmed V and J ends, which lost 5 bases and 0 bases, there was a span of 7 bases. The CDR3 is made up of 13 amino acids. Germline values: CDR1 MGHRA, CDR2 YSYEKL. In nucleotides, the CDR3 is TGCGCCAGCAGCTCACATTTGAACACTGAAGCTTTCTTT. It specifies CASSSHLNTEAFF.

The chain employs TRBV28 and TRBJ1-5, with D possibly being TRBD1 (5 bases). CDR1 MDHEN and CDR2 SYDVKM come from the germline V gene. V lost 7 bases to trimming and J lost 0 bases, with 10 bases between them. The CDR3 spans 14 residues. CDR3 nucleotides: TGTGCCAGCATTACAGGAAATAGCAATCAGCCCCAGCATTTT. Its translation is CASITGNSNQPQHF.

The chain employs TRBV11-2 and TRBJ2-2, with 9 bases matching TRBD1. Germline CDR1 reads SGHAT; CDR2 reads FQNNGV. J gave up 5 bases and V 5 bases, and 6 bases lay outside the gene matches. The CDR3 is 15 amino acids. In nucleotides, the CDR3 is TGTGCCAGCAGCCCTAGGGGACAGGGAACCGGGGAGCTGTTTTTT. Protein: CASSPRGQGTGELFF.

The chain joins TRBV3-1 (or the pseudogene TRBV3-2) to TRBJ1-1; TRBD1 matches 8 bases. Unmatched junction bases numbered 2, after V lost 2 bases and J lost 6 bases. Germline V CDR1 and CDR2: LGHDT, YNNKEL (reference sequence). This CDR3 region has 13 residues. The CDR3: CASSQRTGSEAFF. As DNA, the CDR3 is TGTGCCAGCAGCCAAAGGACAGGGTCTGAAGCTTTCTTT.

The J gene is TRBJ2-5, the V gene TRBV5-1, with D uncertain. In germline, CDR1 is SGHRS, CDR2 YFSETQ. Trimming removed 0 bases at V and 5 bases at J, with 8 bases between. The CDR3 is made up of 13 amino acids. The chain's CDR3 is CASSLVFGETQYF. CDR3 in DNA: TGCGCCAGCAGCTTGGTTTTCGGGGAGACCCAGTACTTC. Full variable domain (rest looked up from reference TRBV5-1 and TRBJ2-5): KAGVTQTPRYLIKTRGQQVTLSCSPISGHRSVSWYQQTPGQGLQFLFEYFSETQRNKGNFPGRFSGRQFSNSRSEMNVSTLELGDSALYLCASSLVFGETQYFGPGTRLLVL.

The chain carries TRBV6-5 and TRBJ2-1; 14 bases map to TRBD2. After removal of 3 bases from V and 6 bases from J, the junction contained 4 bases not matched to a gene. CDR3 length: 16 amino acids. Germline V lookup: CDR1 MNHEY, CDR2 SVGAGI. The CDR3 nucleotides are TGTGCCAGCAGTTATCTGACTAGCGGGGGGGTCAATGAGCAGTTCTTC. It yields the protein CASSYLTSGGVNEQFF.

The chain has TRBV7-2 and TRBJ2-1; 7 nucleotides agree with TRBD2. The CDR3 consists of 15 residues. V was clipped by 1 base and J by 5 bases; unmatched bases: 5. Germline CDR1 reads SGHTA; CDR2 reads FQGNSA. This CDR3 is CASSLVRGVNNEQFF. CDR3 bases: TGTGCCAGCAGCTTAGTACGGGGGGTAAACAATGAGCAGTTCTTC.

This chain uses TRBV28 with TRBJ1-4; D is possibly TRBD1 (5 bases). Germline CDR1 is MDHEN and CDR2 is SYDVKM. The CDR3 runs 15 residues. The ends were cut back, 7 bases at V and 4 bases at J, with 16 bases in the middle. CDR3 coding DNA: TGTGCCAGCACCCTCAGGGCGTTCCTTAATGAAAAACTGTTTTTT. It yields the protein CASTLRAFLNEKLFF.